This T cell receptor (beta chain) is from a study of shared T cell receptors in the human thymus. Profiled with immunoSEQ multiplex PCR; TCRdb holds only in-frame clones, not every one. The sample shows 500,000 to 750,000 clones, roughly 90% of them seen only once. Trimming removed 1 base at V and 3 bases at J, with 15 bases between. The CDR3 covers 16 residues. Germline-derived CDR1 and CDR2 are SGHVS and FNYEAQ. These data were also filed under a second study, of human thymus T cells. That paper notes: Healthy Finnish infants having corrective surgery for congenital heart defects served as donors. Resections that were taken during corrective heart surgery supplied the thymus tissue.

The rearrangement links TRBV7-6 to TRBJ2-5; maybe TRBD2 (5 bases). This clonotype was sampled from a boy under two years old with a congenital heart defect. Material: thymocytes. In DNA, the CDR3 is TGTGCCAGCAGCTTAGAGGGCGGAGGTAGGGAAGAGACCCAGTACTTC. Its translation is CASSLEGGGREETQYF.